This TCR beta chain was documented in a study of T cell responses to AZD1222 COVID-19 vaccine. Study context: Samples with a second dose at about 4 or about 12 weeks were pooled together. Broader study findings: Clonal diversity may have been underestimated in mostly white British donors.

CDR1 and CDR2 from the germline V gene are MNHEY and SVGAGI. CDR3 size: 16 residues. TCRdb's table, derived via immunoSEQ multiplex PCR, lists solely in-frame clones and lacks some. The profile shows fewer than 180,000 clones, approximately 94% of them singletons. Regarding this clone: The target antigen is unknown. Its ends do not fully match the called genes, so a read error is possible.

The chain employs TRBV6-5 and TRBJ1-6; 9 bases are a match to TRBD1. The sequence came from an adult in good health. The source material was peripheral blood, sampled on day 0 of AZD1222 vaccination. The CDR3 DNA reads as TGTGCCAGCAGTTACCGATGGACAGGGGATAACTCACCCCTCCACTTT. Translating gives CASSYRWTGDNSPLHF.